This T cell receptor beta chain was profiled in a study of blood T cell repertoires in COVID-19. Study-wide context: From T cells, B-cell-depleted T cells, or PBMCs came the material, which was cDNA or gDNA.

There are 13 residues in the CDR3. Trimming cost V 4 bases and J 4 bases, with 10 bases left between them. In germline, CDR1 is SQVTM, CDR2 ANQGSEA. This clone was picked up one time. TCRdb's copy holds only in-frame clones and misses some; the assay was immunoSEQ multiplex PCR. The sample records 250,000 to 350,000 clones, roughly 88% being singletons. The TCR comes from a woman aged 50 to 60 with active or convalescent COVID-19. The J gene is TRBJ2-2, the V gene TRBV29-1; TRBD2 is a possible D gene (5 bases). The source material was peripheral blood. CDR3 nucleotides: TGCAGCGTTGGGACTCCAAGCACCGGGGAGCTGTTTTTT. Protein: CSVGTPSTGELFF.